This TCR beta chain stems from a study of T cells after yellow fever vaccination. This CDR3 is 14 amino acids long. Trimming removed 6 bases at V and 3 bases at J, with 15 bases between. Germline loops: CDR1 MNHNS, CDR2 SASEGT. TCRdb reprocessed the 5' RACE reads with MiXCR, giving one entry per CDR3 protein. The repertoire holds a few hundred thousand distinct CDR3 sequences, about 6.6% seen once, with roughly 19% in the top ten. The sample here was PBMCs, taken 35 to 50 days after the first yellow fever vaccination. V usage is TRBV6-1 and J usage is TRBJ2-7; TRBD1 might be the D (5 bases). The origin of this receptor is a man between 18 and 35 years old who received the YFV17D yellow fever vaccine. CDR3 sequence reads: CASRQAGLYYEQYF. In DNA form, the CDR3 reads TGTGCCAGCAGACAGGCAGGGTTGTACTACGAGCAGTACTTC.